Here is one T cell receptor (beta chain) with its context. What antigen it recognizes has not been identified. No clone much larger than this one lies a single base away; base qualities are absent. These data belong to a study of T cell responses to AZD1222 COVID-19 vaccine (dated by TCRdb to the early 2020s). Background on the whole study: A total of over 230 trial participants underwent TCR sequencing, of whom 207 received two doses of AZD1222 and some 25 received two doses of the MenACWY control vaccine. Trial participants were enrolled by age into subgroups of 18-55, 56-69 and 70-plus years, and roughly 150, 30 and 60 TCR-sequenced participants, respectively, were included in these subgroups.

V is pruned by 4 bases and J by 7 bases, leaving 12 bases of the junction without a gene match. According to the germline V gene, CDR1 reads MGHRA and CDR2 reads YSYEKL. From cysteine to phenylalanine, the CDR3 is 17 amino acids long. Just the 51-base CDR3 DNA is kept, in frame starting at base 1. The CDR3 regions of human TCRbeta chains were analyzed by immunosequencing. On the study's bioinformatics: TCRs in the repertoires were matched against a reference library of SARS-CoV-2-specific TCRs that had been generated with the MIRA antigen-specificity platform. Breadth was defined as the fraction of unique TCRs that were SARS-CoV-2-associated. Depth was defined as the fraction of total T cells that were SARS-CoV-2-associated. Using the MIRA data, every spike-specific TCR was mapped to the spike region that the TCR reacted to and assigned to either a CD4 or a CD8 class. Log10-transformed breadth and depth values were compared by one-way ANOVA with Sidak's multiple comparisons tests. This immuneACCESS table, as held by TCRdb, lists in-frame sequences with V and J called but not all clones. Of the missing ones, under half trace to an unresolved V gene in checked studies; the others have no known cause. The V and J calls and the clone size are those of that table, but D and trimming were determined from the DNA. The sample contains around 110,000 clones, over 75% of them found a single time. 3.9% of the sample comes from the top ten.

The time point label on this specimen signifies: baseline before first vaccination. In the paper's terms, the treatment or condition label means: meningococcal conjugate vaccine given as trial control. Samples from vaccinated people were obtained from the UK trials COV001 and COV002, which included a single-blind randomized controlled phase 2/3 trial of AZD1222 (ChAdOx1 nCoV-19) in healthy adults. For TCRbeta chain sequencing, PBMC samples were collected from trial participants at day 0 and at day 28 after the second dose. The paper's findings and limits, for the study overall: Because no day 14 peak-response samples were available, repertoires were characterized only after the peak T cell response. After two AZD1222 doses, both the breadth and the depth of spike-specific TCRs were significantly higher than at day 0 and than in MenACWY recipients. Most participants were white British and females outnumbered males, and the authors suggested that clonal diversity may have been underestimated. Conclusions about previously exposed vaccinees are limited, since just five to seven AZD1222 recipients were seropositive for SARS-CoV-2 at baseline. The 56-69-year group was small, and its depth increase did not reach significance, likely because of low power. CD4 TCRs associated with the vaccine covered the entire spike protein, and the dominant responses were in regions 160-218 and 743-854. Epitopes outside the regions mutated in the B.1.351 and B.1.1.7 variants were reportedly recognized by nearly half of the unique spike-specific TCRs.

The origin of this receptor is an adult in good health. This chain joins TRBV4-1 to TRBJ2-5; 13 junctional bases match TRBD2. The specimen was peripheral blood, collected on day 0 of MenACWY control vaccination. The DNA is TGCGCCAGCAGCCCTCGGACTAGCGGGGGATTAGAGGCGACCCAGTACTTC. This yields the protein CASSPRTSGGLEATQYF.